The following is a T cell receptor beta chain sequence with its context. Its antigen is still unknown. Use of 60 Vbeta and 13 Jbeta primers characterized the PCR. Libraries were prepared by immunoSEQ multiplex PCR; TCRdb keeps only in-frame clonotypes and omits some of them. The sample has some 150,000 clones, approximately 60% seen once. The data are from a study of cytomegalovirus exposure and HLA in healthy donors. Study overall: As released early, the data held about 85 million unique TCRs from HLA-typed donors. Study-wide points: There was a cluster of highly shared sequence variants that was likely a sequencing artifact. Relative to the approximately 660-donor mean, N-insertions were reportedly fewer in an Asian-associated ancestry cluster in a later analysis. It was assumed in the presence/absence analyses that sequencing depth was roughly uniform across donors.

The CDR3 is made up of 17 amino acids. Germline values: CDR1 KGHSH, CDR2 LQKENI. The trim removed 3 bases at V and 1 base at J, leaving 10 bases unmatched. This chain connects TRBV18 to TRBJ1-2; 8 bases are shared with TRBD1. The TCR originated in a woman between 40 and 50 years old in good health and CMV-seronegative. Material: PBMCs. The CDR3 DNA reads TGTGCCAGCTCACCGAGGACAGGGACCTTGTTTAACTATGGCTACACCTTC. It specifies CASSPRTGTLFNYGYTF.